The 6 T cell receptor beta chains below come from one sample, sequenced in a study of blood T cell repertoires in COVID-19. TCRdb's table, derived via immunoSEQ multiplex PCR, lists solely in-frame clones and lacks some. The data hold over 25,000 clones, with roughly 80% observed a single time. The specimen sequenced was peripheral blood. The receptors shown here come from a woman older than 75 with acute or convalescent COVID-19.

This clone has just one count. This CDR3 is CASSQAPTYPTDTQYF. The CDR3 nucleotides are TGCGCCAGCAGCCAAGCCCCGACTTACCCCACAGATACGCAGTATTTT. The V gene is TRBV4-1, the J gene TRBJ2-3; D call uncertain. The V end was cut by 1 base, the J end by 2 bases, with 13 bases between. The CDR3 extends over 16 amino acids. Germline V CDR1 and CDR2: MGHRA, YSYEKL.

The chain joins TRBV5-1 to TRBJ1-6; no firm D call. The CDR3 is 14 amino acids. Trimming cost V 4 bases and J 5 bases, with 10 bases left between them. CDR1 and CDR2 from the germline V gene are SGHRS and YFSETQ. CDR3 DNA: TGCGCCAGCAGCGTGGCCGGGGATAATTCACCCCTCCACTTT. This gives the protein CASSVAGDNSPLHF.

This clone was seen only once. J is TRBJ2-7 and V is TRBV4-2; 15 bases fit TRBD2. The germline gives CDR1 LGHNA, CDR2 YNFKEQ. The CDR3 has 17 amino acids. V shed 4 bases, J shed 0 bases, and the junction held 4 bases outside the gene matches. CDR3 nucleotides: TGTGCCAGCAGCCGGACTAGCGGGGGGGCGAGCTCCTACGAGCAGTACTTC. This translates into CASSRTSGGASSYEQYF.

The chain is built from TRBV28 and TRBJ2-2; TRBD2 matches 10 bases. V lost 5 bases, J lost 3 bases, and 15 bases stayed unmatched. Germline V lookup: CDR1 MDHEN, CDR2 SYDVKM. The CDR3 extends over 19 amino acids. CDR3 residues: CASSQRVGSGGTYTGELFF. The CDR3 DNA reads TGTGCCAGCAGTCAACGGGTTGGTAGCGGGGGGACTTACACCGGGGAGCTGTTTTTT.

This clone was seen just once. V gene TRBV9 combines with J gene TRBJ2-7; D may be TRBD2 (5 bases). The CDR3 length is 15 residues. Per the germline V gene, CDR1 is SGDLS and CDR2 is YYNGEE. V was cut by 0 bases and J by 3 bases, with 13 bases left in between. This CDR3 reads CASSVGPGRNYEQYF. DNA of the CDR3: TGTGCCAGCAGCGTAGGGCCGGGAAGGAACTACGAGCAGTACTTC.

V is TRBV19 and J is TRBJ2-1; perhaps TRBD1 as D (6 bases). The CDR3 covers 14 residues. Between the trimmed V and J ends, which lost 7 bases and 7 bases, there was a span of 17 bases. The germline V gene has CDR1 LNHDA and CDR2 SQIVND (reference sequence). The CDR3 DNA reads TGTGCCAGTATTAAAGCAGGGGTTTTAAATGAGCAGTTCTTC. The encoded protein is CASIKAGVLNEQFF.